Shown below are 23 T cell receptor beta chains from a single sample sequenced in a study of blood T cell repertoires in COVID-19. This table comes from immunoSEQ multiplex PCR, and its TCRdb copy is limited to in-frame clones, with some not included. The sample yields some 15,000 clones, under 85% seen once. Sequences were obtained from peripheral blood. The receptors stem from a man between 65 and 79 years old with active or convalescent COVID-19.

This rearrangement joins TRBV5-1 to TRBJ1-6; D gene ambiguous. From germline, CDR1 is SGHRS and CDR2 YFSETQ. V was clipped by 3 bases and J by 14 bases, with 18 bases between them. The CDR3 length is 14 residues. The CDR3 coding sequence is TGCGCCAGCAGCTCGGACGGCGGAACGGGATCCCTCCACTTT. Translated, it gives CASSSDGGTGSLHF.

The CDR3 coding sequence is TGTGCCAGCAGCTTAGGGACAGGGCGAGAGACCCAGTACTTC. This translates into CASSLGTGRETQYF. V usage is TRBV5-8 and J usage is TRBJ2-5, with 9 bases matching TRBD1. There are 14 residues in the CDR3. Looked up from germline, CDR1 is SGHTS and CDR2 is YDEGEE. V lost 2 bases and J lost 4; bases outside the gene matches: 3.

CDR3 in DNA: TGTGCCAGCAGAAGGGGGCCCAACACTGAAGCTTTCTTT. Protein product: CASRRGPNTEAFF. The genes are TRBV5-4 and TRBJ1-1, with 7 nucleotides matching TRBD1. The CDR3 has 13 amino acids. In germline, CDR1 is SGHNT, CDR2 YYREEE (reference sequence). Germline trimming cut 5 bases from V and 2 bases from J; bases unmatched to any gene: 3.

The rearrangement links TRBV28 to TRBJ1-5, with D perhaps TRBD1 (6 bases). Trimming pared 9 bases from V and 6 bases from J, leaving 21 bases between. This CDR3 region has 15 residues. Germline lookup yields CDR1 MDHEN and CDR2 SYDVKM. This CDR3 reads CARDPPQGEGQPQHF. In nucleotides, the CDR3 is TGTGCCAGGGACCCCCCACAGGGAGAGGGTCAGCCCCAGCATTTT.

Only a few counts were recorded for this clone. The V call is TRBV19, the J call TRBJ1-6; no clear D gene. The V end was cut by 3 bases, the J end by 9 bases, with 15 bases between. Germline CDR1 is LNHDA and CDR2 is SQIVND (reference sequence). The CDR3 contains 15 residues. The CDR3 sequence: CASSIGRATGSPLHF. The CDR3 DNA is TGTGCCAGTAGTATCGGGAGGGCGACGGGTTCACCCCTCCACTTT.

In its sample, this clone was seen a few times. The CDR3: CASSADRGYGNTIYF. Here the CDR3 DNA reads TGTGCCAGCAGCGCCGACAGGGGATATGGAAACACCATATATTTT. J is TRBJ1-3 and V is TRBV11-2; the match to TRBD1 covers 8 bases. Per the germline V gene, CDR1 is SGHAT and CDR2 is FQNNGV. V lost 5 bases, J lost 3 bases, and 6 bases stayed unmatched. This CDR3 is 15 amino acids long.

This chain links TRBV5-1 with TRBJ1-1; 8 bases agree with TRBD1. Germline CDR1 SGHRS, CDR2 YFSETQ. V was pared by 4 bases and J by 1 base, with 3 bases of the junction left unmatched. The CDR3 runs 14 residues. The CDR3 DNA is TGCGCCAGCAGCGGACAGGGCGAGAACACTGAAGCTTTCTTT. It encodes CASSGQGENTEAFF.

CDR3 coding DNA: TGTGCCAGCAGCCCCAACACCGGGAGCCTCTATGGCTACACCTTC. This sequence encodes CASSPNTGSLYGYTF. The chain uses TRBV9 and TRBJ1-2, with no clear D. Trimming removed 4 bases from V and 4 bases from J, with 17 bases in between. In germline, CDR1 is SGDLS, CDR2 YYNGEE. This CDR3 contains 15 residues.

The chain recombines TRBV12-5 with TRBJ1-1; TRBD1 aligns across 9 bases. Unmatched junction bases numbered 6, after V lost 4 bases and J lost 3 bases. From germline, CDR1 is LGHNT and CDR2 FRNRAP. The CDR3 sequence is 15 residues long. For the CDR3, the DNA is TGTGCTAGTGGTTCCGGACAGGGGTCGGACACTGAAGCTTTCTTT. It translates to CASGSGQGSDTEAFF.

This sequence joins TRBV5-6 and TRBJ2-7; 9 bases are shared with TRBD2. Germline CDR1 reads SGHDT; CDR2 reads YYEEEE. This CDR3 has 15 amino acids. Germline trimming cut 2 bases from V and 3 bases from J; bases unmatched to any gene: 6. The CDR3 DNA is TGTGCCAGCAGCTTCAGGACTAGCGCCTACTACGAGCAGTACTTC. Its protein product is CASSFRTSAYYEQYF.

The CDR3 loop is CASSFQGARSEAFF. In DNA form, the CDR3 reads TGTGCCAGCAGCTTCCAGGGGGCCAGGTCTGAAGCTTTCTTT. The V call is TRBV7-8, the J call TRBJ1-1; 8 bases are shared with TRBD1. Germline V gene sequence: CDR1 SGHVS, CDR2 FQNEAQ. Trimming cost V 3 bases and J 6 bases; bases outside gene matches: 6. This CDR3 is 14 amino acids long.

The chain uses TRBV6-5 and TRBJ1-6; a possible D gene is TRBD1 (6 bases). Germline V gives CDR1 MNHEY, CDR2 SVGAGI. The CDR3 sequence is 15 residues long. The V gene lost 5 bases and the J gene lost 7 bases, with 15 bases spanning the gap. Here the CDR3 DNA reads TGTGCCAGCAGTACACAGGGCGTGTCGAATTCACCCCTCCACTTT. It codes for CASSTQGVSNSPLHF.

V gene TRBV29-1 combines with J gene TRBJ2-2; TRBD2 matches at 8 bases. This CDR3 comprises 14 residues. CDR1 and CDR2 (germline): SQVTM, ANQGSEA. V was pared by 6 bases and J by 4 bases, with 7 bases of the junction left unmatched. The CDR3: CSVSGRVGTGELFF. DNA for the CDR3: TGCAGCGTATCCGGGAGGGTGGGCACCGGGGAGCTGTTTTTT.

J is TRBJ2-7 and V is TRBV24-1, with 8 bases lining up with TRBD1. Germline V CDR1 and CDR2: KGHDR, SFDVKD. Trimming cost V 4 bases and J 3 bases; bases outside gene matches: 7. The CDR3 length is 15 residues. CDR3 amino acids: CATSDPGQGGYEQYF. CDR3 bases: TGTGCCACCAGTGACCCAGGACAGGGAGGCTACGAGCAGTACTTC.

V usage is TRBV5-1 and J usage is TRBJ2-1; 10 nucleotides match TRBD2. Germline V CDR1 and CDR2: SGHRS, YFSETQ. This CDR3 region has 19 residues. The V and J ends lost 0 bases and 1 base, in that order; junction bases with no gene match: 10. The CDR3 nucleotides read TGCGCCAGCAGCTTGGTGCCTAGCGGGGGCCCCAGGTCCTACAATGAGCAGTTCTTC. The encoded protein is CASSLVPSGGPRSYNEQFF.

The chain carries TRBV7-8 and TRBJ2-3; tentative D call: TRBD1 (5 bases). The V end lost 5 bases, the J end lost 0 bases, and 12 bases lay between the germline ends. Germline V gives CDR1 SGHVS, CDR2 FQNEAQ. CDR3 size: 15 residues. CDR3 DNA sequence: TGTGCCAGCAGCCTCGACAGAGCTAGCACAGATACGCAGTATTTT. Translation: CASSLDRASTDTQYF.

CDR3 bases: TGTGCCAGCAGTTTAGGGCGGGATTCACCCCTCCACTTT. Translating it yields CASSLGRDSPLHF. This rearrangement joins TRBV27 to TRBJ1-6, with D uncertain. Germline CDR1 and CDR2: MNHEY and SMNVEV (reference sequence). Trimming pared 2 bases from V and 8 bases from J, leaving 7 bases between. The CDR3 sequence is 13 residues long.

The chain employs TRBV7-6 and TRBJ1-1; D is ambiguous. From germline, CDR1 is SGHVS and CDR2 FNYEAQ. V lost 2 bases to trimming and J lost 1 base, with 5 bases between them. This CDR3 contains 13 residues. CDR3 DNA sequence: TGTGCCAGCAGCTTACAAAAGAACACTGAAGCTTTCTTT. Protein sequence: CASSLQKNTEAFF.

This clone has only one observation. This sequence joins TRBV6-5 and TRBJ1-2, with D tentatively TRBD1 (6 bases). Per germline, CDR1 MNHEY and CDR2 SVGAGI. Trimming took 7 bases from V and 8 from J, leaving 14 bases between them. The CDR3 loop spans 12 amino acids. This chain's CDR3 is CASMTQGSGYTF. The CDR3 DNA reads as TGTGCCAGCATGACGCAGGGGTCGGGCTACACCTTC.

This clone was observed many times. This rearrangement joins TRBV4-3 to TRBJ1-4; TRBD1 matches at 8 bases. Trimming at V came to 0 bases and at J to 7 bases, leaving 10 bases not matched to a gene. CDR1 and CDR2 from the germline V gene are LGHNA and YSLEER. CDR3 size: 17 residues. The CDR3 DNA reads TGCGCCAGCAGCCAAGATGAAGTGGCAGGGGGCTTTGAAAAACTGTTTTTT. This codes for CASSQDEVAGGFEKLFF.

The V call is TRBV9, the J call TRBJ2-1; tentatively, D is TRBD1 (6 bases). This CDR3 region has 16 residues. Per the germline V gene, CDR1 is SGDLS and CDR2 is YYNGEE. V gave up 3 bases and J gave up 7 bases, with 20 bases separating them. The DNA of the CDR3 is TGTGCCAGCAGCGCATACTTAGGGGGTTTCGTTAATGAGCAGTTCTTC. The encoded protein is CASSAYLGGFVNEQFF.

The rearrangement joins TRBV6-2 or TRBV6-3 to TRBJ1-1; possible D gene TRBD1, 6 bases. Germline CDR1 is MNHEY and CDR2 is SVGEGT. This CDR3 comprises 17 residues. The CDR3 sequence: CPRRPGTGGAGNTEAFF. The DNA of the CDR3 is TGTCCCCGCCGCCCGGGCACTGGGGGGGCGGGGAACACTGAAGCTTTCTTT.

J is TRBJ1-2 and V is TRBV24-1; D gene unclear. V was pared by 4 bases and J by 4 bases, with 12 bases between. Per the germline V gene, CDR1 is KGHDR and CDR2 is SFDVKD. CDR3 length: 14 amino acids. The CDR3 spells CATSDPWTVYGYTF. DNA for the CDR3: TGTGCCACCAGTGACCCTTGGACTGTCTATGGCTACACCTTC.